This TCR beta chain came from a study of vaccination and CD4 T cells after COVID-19. Study at large: Six males and four females, two of them Hispanic, were enrolled as convalescents. Overall study results and limits: Spike mono-reactivity was shown by 304 of 307 vaccine-specific clones in convalescent patients.

The CDR3 is made up of 17 amino acids. The V end was cut by 0 bases, the J end by 5 bases, with 19 bases between. In germline, CDR1 is LNHNV, CDR2 YYDKDF (reference sequence). This clonotype was counted only a few times. Its antigen is not identified. Sequenced with the Oncomine TCR Beta short-read assay was DNA taken from cultured CD4+ T cells. Once CD4+ T cells had been cultured, genomic DNA was extracted from them. Each CDR3 protein gets one entry after TCRdb re-called the PCR reads with MiXCR. Of about 20,000 distinct CDR3 sequences in the sample, 66% were seen once. Treatment specified: roughly ten-day PBMC culture with coronavirus spike peptide pools or control peptides (ViraFEST assay). Antigen-specific T cells were expanded with peptide pools by ViraFEST, and TCRs were then sequenced.

The TCR was taken from a human donor who had recovered from COVID-19. The sequenced sample consisted of CD4+ T cells from blood, cultured in vitro. The chain joins TRBV15 to TRBJ1-1; D remains ambiguous. The CDR3 spells CATSRDTWVRGRTEAFF. Written as DNA, the CDR3 is TGTGCCACCAGCAGAGATACATGGGTCCGGGGAAGGACTGAAGCTTTCTTT. Drawing the rest from reference TRBV15 and TRBJ1-1, the complete variable domain is DAMVIQNPRYQVTQFGKPVTLSCSQTLNHNVMYWYQQKSSQAPKLLFHYYDKDFNNEADTPDNFQSRRPNTSFCFLDIRSPGLGDTAMYLCATSRDTWVRGRTEAFFGQGTRLTVV.